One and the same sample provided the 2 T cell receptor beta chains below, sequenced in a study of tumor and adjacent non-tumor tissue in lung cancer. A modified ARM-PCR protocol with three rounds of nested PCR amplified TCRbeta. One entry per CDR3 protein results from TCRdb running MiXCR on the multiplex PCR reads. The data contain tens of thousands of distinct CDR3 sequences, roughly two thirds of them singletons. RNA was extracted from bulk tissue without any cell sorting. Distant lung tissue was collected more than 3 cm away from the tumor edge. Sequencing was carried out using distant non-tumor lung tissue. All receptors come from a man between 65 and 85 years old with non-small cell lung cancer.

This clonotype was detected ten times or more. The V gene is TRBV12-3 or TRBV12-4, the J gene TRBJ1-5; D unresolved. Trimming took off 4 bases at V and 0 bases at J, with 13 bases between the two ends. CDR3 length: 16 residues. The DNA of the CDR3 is TGTGCCAGCAGTTCCATACAAGGGAGTAGCAATCAGCCCCAGCATTTT. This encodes CASSSIQGSSNQPQHF.

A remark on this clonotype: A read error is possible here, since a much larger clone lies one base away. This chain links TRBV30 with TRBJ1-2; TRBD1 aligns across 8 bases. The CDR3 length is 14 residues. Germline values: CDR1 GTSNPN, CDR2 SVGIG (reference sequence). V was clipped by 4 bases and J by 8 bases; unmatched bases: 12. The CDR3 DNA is TGTGCCTGGAAGACTGCAGGGGGCGTGGGAGGCTACACCTTC. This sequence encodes CAWKTAGGVGGYTF.